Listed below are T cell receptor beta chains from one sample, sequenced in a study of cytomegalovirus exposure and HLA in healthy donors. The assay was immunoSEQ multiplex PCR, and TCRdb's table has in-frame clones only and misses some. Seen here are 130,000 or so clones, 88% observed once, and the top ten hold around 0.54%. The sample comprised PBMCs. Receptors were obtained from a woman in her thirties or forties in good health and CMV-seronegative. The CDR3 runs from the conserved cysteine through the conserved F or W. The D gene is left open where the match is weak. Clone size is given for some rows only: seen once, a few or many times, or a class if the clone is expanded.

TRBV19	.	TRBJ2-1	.	TGTGCCAGTAGTATAGATCTATGGAATGAGCAGTTCTTC	CASSIDLWNEQFF
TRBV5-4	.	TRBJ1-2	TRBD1	TGTGCCAGCAGCCAGACAGGGTACTATGGCTACACCTTC	CASSQTGYYGYTF
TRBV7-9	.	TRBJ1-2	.	TGTGCCAGCAGCCTTGGACAGCTCGGCTACACCTTC	CASSLGQLGYTF
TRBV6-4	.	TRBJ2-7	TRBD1	TGTGCCAGCAGGCCCCGGGACAGAAACGAGCAGTACTTC	CASRPRDRNEQYF
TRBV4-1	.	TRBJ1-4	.	TGCGCCAGCAGCCATCAACAGGGCGATGAAAAACTGTTTTTT	CASSHQQGDEKLFF
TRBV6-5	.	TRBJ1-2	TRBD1	TGTGCCAGCAGACAGGACAGGGTAGGCTACACCTTC	CASRQDRVGYTF
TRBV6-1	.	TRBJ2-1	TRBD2	TGTGCCAGCGCAAAGACTAGCGGAGCCTACAATGAGCAGTTCTTC	CASAKTSGAYNEQFF
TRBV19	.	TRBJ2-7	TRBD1	TGTGCCAGTAGTCGTTACGGGACAGGGGTGATCTACGAGCAGTACTTC	CASSRYGTGVIYEQYF
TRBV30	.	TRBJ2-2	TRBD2	TGTGCCTGGAGTGTACAGCGGGGGGCGAACACCGGGGAGCTGTTTTTT	CAWSVQRGANTGELFF
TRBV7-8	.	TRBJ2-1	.	TGTGCCAGCAGTCGGGGGGCTGTGTACAATGAGCAGTTCTTC	CASSRGAVYNEQFF
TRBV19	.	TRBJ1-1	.	TGTGCCAGTAGTATAACAGGGCCCATGGGGAAGGCTTTCTTT	CASSITGPMGKAFF
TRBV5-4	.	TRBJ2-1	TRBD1	TGTGCCAGCAGCGCTGAGACAGGGCCTTTTGACCCATACTCCTACAATGAGCAGTTCTTC	CASSAETGPFDPYSYNEQFF
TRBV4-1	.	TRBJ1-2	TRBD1	TGCGCCAGCAGCCAAGCTGCCGGGACAGCGATCTATGGCTACACCTTC	CASSQAAGTAIYGYTF
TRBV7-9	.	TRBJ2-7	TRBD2	TGTGCCAGCAGCTTCCCAAGTCGTGGGACTAGCGGGATCTACGAGCAGTACTTC	CASSFPSRGTSGIYEQYF
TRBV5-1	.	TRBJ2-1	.	TGCGCCAGCAGCTCAAAAGTTCCTATAAACAATGAGCAGTTCTTC	CASSSKVPINNEQFF
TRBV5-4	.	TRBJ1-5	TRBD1	TGTGCCAGCAGCGCCGGGACAGGGATAAATCAGCCCCAGCATTTT	CASSAGTGINQPQHF
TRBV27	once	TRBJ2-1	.	TGTGCCAGCAGCCGTGGGGCAGGGGTTTACAATGAGCAGTTCTTC	CASSRGAGVYNEQFF
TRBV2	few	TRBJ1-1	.	TGTGCCAGCAGTGAATCGGTTGAAGCTTTCTTT	CASSESVEAFF
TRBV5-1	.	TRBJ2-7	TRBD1	TGCGCCAGCAGGGCTGGGGACAGGTCACATGAGCAGTACTTC	CASRAGDRSHEQYF
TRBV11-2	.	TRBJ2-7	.	TGTGCCAGCAGCCGTTTTCCGAGGAGCTCCTACGAGCAGTACTTC	CASSRFPRSSYEQYF
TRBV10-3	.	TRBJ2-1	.	TGTGCCATCAGTGAGTTACTGGGAGGAAGCGATGAGCAGTTCTTC	CAISELLGGSDEQFF
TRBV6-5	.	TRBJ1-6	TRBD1	TGTGCCAGCAGTGTGGACAGGGGGAATTCACCCCTCCACTTT	CASSVDRGNSPLHF
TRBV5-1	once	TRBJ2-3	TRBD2	TGCGCCAGCAGCTCCGAACCGGGACTAGCCGCCACAGATACGCAGTATTTT	CASSSEPGLAATDTQYF
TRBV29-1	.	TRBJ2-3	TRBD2	TGCAGCGTTCTTCTAGCGGGGGGCTCCACAGATACGCAGTATTTT	CSVLLAGGSTDTQYF
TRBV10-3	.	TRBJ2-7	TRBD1	TGTGCCATTGGACAGGGGGCGCTCCACGAGCAGTACTTC	CAIGQGALHEQYF
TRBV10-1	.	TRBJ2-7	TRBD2	TGCGCCAGCAGTGGAGATAGCGGGAGGGCCGTCTACGAGCAGTACTTC	CASSGDSGRAVYEQYF
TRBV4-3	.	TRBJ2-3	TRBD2	TGCGCCAGCAGCCAAGAGCCTAGCGGAAACACAGATACGCAGTATTTT	CASSQEPSGNTDTQYF
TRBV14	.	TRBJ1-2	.	TGTGCCAGCAGCCAAGTGGGAGGGAACTATGGCTACACCTTC	CASSQVGGNYGYTF
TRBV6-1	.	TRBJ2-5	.	TGTGCCAGCAGTGTGACTTATAAAAAAGAGACCCAGTACTTC	CASSVTYKKETQYF
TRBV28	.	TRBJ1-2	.	TGTGCCAGCAGTTCCGGGGGTGGCTATGGCTACACCTTC	CASSSGGGYGYTF
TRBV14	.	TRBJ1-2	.	TGTGCCAGCAGCCAAGTCCACGGGGATGGCTACACCTTC	CASSQVHGDGYTF
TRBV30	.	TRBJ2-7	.	TGTGCCTGGAGCGGCGGGGCTTACGAGCAGTACTTC	CAWSGGAYEQYF
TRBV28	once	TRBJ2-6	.	TGTGCCAGCGATAGGAGACAGTCGTACTCTGGGGCCAACGTCCTGACTTTC	CASDRRQSYSGANVLTF
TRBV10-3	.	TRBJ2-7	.	TGTGCCATCTGGGAGGGGGATCTCTACGAGCAGTACTTC	CAIWEGDLYEQYF
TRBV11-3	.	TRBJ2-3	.	TGTGCCAGCAGCCCCTGGGCAGAACGTAGCACAGATACGCAGTATTTT	CASSPWAERSTDTQYF
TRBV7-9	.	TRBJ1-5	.	TGTTCCAGCAGCTTAGCTGCAGGACAAATAAATCAGCCCCAGCATTTT	CSSSLAAGQINQPQHF
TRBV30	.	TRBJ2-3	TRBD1	TGTGCCTGGAGGGACAGGGCTAGGACAGATACGCAGTATTTT	CAWRDRARTDTQYF